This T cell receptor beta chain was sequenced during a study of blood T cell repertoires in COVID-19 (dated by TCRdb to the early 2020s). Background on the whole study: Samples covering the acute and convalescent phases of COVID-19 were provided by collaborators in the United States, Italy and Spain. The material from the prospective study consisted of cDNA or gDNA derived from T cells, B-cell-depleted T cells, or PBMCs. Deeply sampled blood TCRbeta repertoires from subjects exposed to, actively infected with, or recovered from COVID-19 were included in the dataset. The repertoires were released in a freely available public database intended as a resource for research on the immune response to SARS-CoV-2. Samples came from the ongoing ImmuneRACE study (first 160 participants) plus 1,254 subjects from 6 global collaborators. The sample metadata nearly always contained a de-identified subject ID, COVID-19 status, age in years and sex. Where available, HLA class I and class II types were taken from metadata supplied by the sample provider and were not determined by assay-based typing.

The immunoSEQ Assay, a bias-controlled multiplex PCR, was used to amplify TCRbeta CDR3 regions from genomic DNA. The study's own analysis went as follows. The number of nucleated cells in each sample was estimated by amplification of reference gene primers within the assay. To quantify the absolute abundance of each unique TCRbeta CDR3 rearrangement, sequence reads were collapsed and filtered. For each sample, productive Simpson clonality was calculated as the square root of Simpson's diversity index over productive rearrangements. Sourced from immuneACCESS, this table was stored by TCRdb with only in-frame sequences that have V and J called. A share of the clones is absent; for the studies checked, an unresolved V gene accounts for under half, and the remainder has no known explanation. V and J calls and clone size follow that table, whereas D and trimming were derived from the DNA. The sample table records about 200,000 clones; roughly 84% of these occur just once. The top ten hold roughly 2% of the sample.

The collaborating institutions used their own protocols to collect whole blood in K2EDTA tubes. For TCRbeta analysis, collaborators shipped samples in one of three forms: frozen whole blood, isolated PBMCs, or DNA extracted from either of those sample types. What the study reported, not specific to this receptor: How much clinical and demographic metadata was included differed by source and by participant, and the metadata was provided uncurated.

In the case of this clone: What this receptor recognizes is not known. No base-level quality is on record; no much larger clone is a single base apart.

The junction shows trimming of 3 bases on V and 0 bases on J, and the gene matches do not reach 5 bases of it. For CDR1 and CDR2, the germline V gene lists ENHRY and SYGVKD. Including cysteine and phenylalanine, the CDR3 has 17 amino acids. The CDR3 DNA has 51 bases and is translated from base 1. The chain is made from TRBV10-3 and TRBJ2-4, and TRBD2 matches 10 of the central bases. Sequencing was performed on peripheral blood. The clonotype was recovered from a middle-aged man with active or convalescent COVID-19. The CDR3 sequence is CAISEAGGPLAKNIQYF. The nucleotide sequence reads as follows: TGTGCCATCAGTGAAGCGGGAGGGCCGCTAGCCAAAAACATTCAGTACTTC.